This entry lists 20 T cell receptor beta chains sequenced from one sample in a study of radiotherapy plus CTLA-4 blockade in lung cancer. Libraries were prepared by immunoSEQ multiplex PCR; TCRdb keeps only in-frame clonotypes and omits some of them. The top ten hold around 3.3% of the sample, which has 43,000 or so clones, about three quarters seen once. The sample was peripheral blood, taken from a patient treated with radiotherapy plus ipilimumab. The receptors here all came from a human donor with non-small cell lung cancer who had a complete response to radiotherapy plus ipilimumab.

The gene calls are TRBV30 and TRBJ2-2; maybe TRBD2 (6 bases). Germline values: CDR1 GTSNPN, CDR2 SVGIG (reference sequence). The CDR3 consists of 15 residues. The V end lost 0 bases, the J end lost 4 bases, and 12 bases lay between the germline ends. CDR3 sequence (DNA): TGTGCCTGGAGTGTACGCCGGGGACTCACCGGGGAGCTGTTTTTT. This encodes CAWSVRRGLTGELFF.

V usage is TRBV4-3 and J usage is TRBJ2-3; TRBD2 agrees at 9 bases. Per germline, CDR1 LGHNA and CDR2 YSLEER. V lost 5 bases and J lost 6; bases outside the gene matches: 9. This CDR3 has 15 amino acids. The CDR3 spells CASSYGGGGVDTQYF. As DNA, the CDR3 is TGCGCCAGCAGCTATGGCGGGGGGGGCGTTGATACGCAGTATTTT.

This CDR3 is CAWNLGDNQPQHF. CDR3 nucleotides: TGTGCCTGGAACCTCGGGGATAATCAGCCCCAGCATTTT. V and J are TRBV30 and TRBJ1-5; D ambiguous. The germline V gene has CDR1 GTSNPN and CDR2 SVGIG (reference sequence). There are 13 residues in the CDR3. The ends were cut back, 4 bases at V and 4 bases at J, with 11 bases in the middle.

The gene calls are TRBV15 and TRBJ2-5, with a possible D match to TRBD2 (5 bases). Germline values: CDR1 LNHNV, CDR2 YYDKDF (reference sequence). The CDR3 totals 17 residues. The V end lost 5 bases, the J end lost 5 bases, and 24 bases lay between the germline ends. The CDR3: CATSQGLNSAPRETQYF. DNA of the CDR3: TGTGCCACCAGCCAAGGACTGAATTCCGCCCCCCGGGAGACCCAGTACTTC.

Turning to this clone: One end of the junction is discordant with germline, which a read error may explain. This chain connects TRBV7-7 to TRBJ2-7; TRBD1 might be the D (6 bases). The CDR3 covers 13 residues. Germline V gene sequence: CDR1 SSHAT, CDR2 FNYEAQ (reference sequence). CDR3 sequence (DNA): TGTGCTAGCAGCTTGGGACAAAACTACGAGCAGTACTTC. Translated, it gives CASSLGQNYEQYF.

The rearrangement uses TRBV30 and TRBJ1-5, with 7 bases identical to TRBD1. Germline V gene lookup returns CDR1 GTSNPN and CDR2 SVGIG (reference sequence). V was pared by 2 bases and J by 4 bases, with 5 bases of the junction left unmatched. The CDR3 sequence is 14 residues long. The CDR3 loop is CAWSTGTANQPQHF. The CDR3 DNA sequence: TGTGCCTGGAGTACAGGGACAGCGAATCAGCCCCAGCATTTT.

This clone has only a few counts. The missing conserved phenylalanine or tryptophan at the end of this CDR3 makes a read error likely. No DNA is shown, since the ends of the CDR3 on it are uncertain; the CDR3 is the one TCRdb lists. V usage is TRBV28 and J usage is TRBJ2-3; the listed D gene, TRBD2, was not tested against the DNA. In germline, CDR1 is MDHEN, CDR2 SYDVKM. The CDR3 spans 13 residues, counting both ends. The CDR3 loop is CASSLGFSSGRVS.

The rearrangement joins TRBV28 to TRBJ2-3; 12 bases match TRBD1. The CDR3 runs to 17 residues. V lost 4 bases, J lost 3 bases, and 8 bases stayed unmatched. Germline CDR1 is MDHEN and CDR2 is SYDVKM. The CDR3 nucleotides are TGTGCCAGCAGTTCCTCCGGGACAGGGGGCAGGACAGATACGCAGTATTTT. Translation gives CASSSSGTGGRTDTQYF.

In this sample, this clone turned up once. The chain combines TRBV30 with TRBJ2-1, with 12 bases aligning to TRBD2. Germline assignment: CDR1 GTSNPN and CDR2 SVGIG (reference sequence). The V gene end was trimmed by 1 base and the J gene end by 4 bases; junction bases not matched to a gene: 2. There are 15 residues in the CDR3. DNA of the CDR3: TGTGCCTGGAGTGAAGGGACTAGCGGGTACAATGAGCAGTTCTTC. Its translation: CAWSEGTSGYNEQFF.

This clone was detected only a few times. J is TRBJ1-5 and V is TRBV2; 9 bases map to TRBD1. CDR1 is SNHLY and CDR2 is FYNNEI in the germline V gene. The CDR3 totals 18 residues. Trimming took 6 bases from V and 1 from J; bases not matched to a gene: 13. The CDR3: CASSTAGTGSWSNQPQHF. The CDR3 DNA reads as TGTGCCAGCAGCACAGCCGGGACAGGGAGTTGGAGCAATCAGCCCCAGCATTTT.

The chain is built from TRBV11-2 and TRBJ1-2; TRBD1 matches at 8 bases. The CDR3 length is 12 residues. CDR1 is SGHAT and CDR2 is FQNNGV in the germline V gene. The junction had 2 bases not matched to a gene; V was cut back by 5 bases and J by 6 bases. CDR3 protein: CASSRTGNGYTF. CDR3 bases: TGTGCCAGCAGCCGGACAGGGAATGGCTACACCTTC.

Only one count was recorded for this clone. V usage is TRBV7-2 and J usage is TRBJ2-3; perhaps TRBD1 as D (5 bases). V was pared by 3 bases and J by 6 bases, with 13 bases between. In germline, CDR1 is SGHTA, CDR2 FQGNSA. CDR3 length: 14 residues. The CDR3 nucleotides read TGTGCCAGCAGCTTTTGGGGCAGGGTGGATACGCAGTATTTT. It yields the protein CASSFWGRVDTQYF.

A word on this clone: Additional DNA sequences in this sample encode the identical CDR3. V is TRBV5-1 and J is TRBJ1-3; maybe TRBD1 (5 bases). Trimming pared 0 bases from V and 4 bases from J, leaving 8 bases between. Germline V lookup: CDR1 SGHRS, CDR2 YFSETQ. CDR3 length: 14 amino acids. CDR3 sequence (DNA): TGCGCCAGCAGCTTGGAAGGGGTCGGAAACACCATATATTTT. Amino acid sequence: CASSLEGVGNTIYF.

The chain couples TRBV19 to TRBJ2-7; TRBD1 is a possible D gene (5 bases). This CDR3 has 15 amino acids. The V and J ends lost 4 bases and 7 bases respectively, with 20 bases between them. The V gene's germline CDR1 is LNHDA and CDR2 SQIVND (reference sequence). The CDR3 is CASSTIRASAREQYF. CDR3 nucleotide sequence: TGTGCCAGTAGTACCATCAGGGCATCCGCGAGGGAGCAGTACTTC.

V is TRBV28 and J is TRBJ2-3, with TRBD1 matching over 7 bases. The V and J ends lost 3 bases and 2 bases, in that order; junction bases with no gene match: 8. The CDR3 is made up of 16 amino acids. Germline-derived CDR1 and CDR2 are MDHEN and SYDVKM. The CDR3 sequence is CASSFWTTGNTDTQYF. CDR3 DNA sequence: TGTGCCAGCAGTTTCTGGACGACAGGGAACACAGATACGCAGTATTTT.

J is TRBJ2-3 and V is TRBV9, with 9 bases that match TRBD2. The CDR3 has 17 residues. V shed 4 bases, J shed 2 bases, and the junction held 11 bases outside the gene matches. The germline gives CDR1 SGDLS, CDR2 YYNGEE. CDR3 sequence: CASSPTRGLASTDTQYF. DNA of the CDR3: TGTGCCAGCAGCCCCACTAGGGGACTAGCCTCCACAGATACGCAGTATTTT.

This clone was observed a single time. The rearrangement joins TRBV28 to TRBJ1-1; D may be TRBD1 (5 bases). V lost 3 bases and J lost 8, with 10 bases in between. The germline V gene encodes CDR1 MDHEN and CDR2 SYDVKM. This CDR3 contains 12 residues. The CDR3 sequence: CASSLSTGEAFF. The CDR3 bases are TGTGCCAGCAGTTTGTCAACAGGAGAAGCTTTCTTT.

The chain is built from TRBV29-1 and TRBJ2-5; TRBD2 aligns across 9 bases. CDR3 length: 15 residues. Germline V gene sequence: CDR1 SQVTM, CDR2 ANQGSEA. The V and J ends lost 4 bases and 1 base, in that order; junction bases with no gene match: 7. CDR3 in amino acids: CSVVLAGVSQETQYF. The CDR3 coding sequence is TGCAGCGTTGTCTTAGCGGGAGTGTCCCAAGAGACCCAGTACTTC.

This sequence joins TRBV14 and TRBJ2-7, with 8 positions matching TRBD1. V lost 5 bases, J lost 3 bases, and 6 bases stayed unmatched. Germline values: CDR1 SGHDN, CDR2 FVKESK. The CDR3 length is 14 residues. The DNA of the CDR3 is TGTGCCAGCAGCAAACGGACAGGGTACTACGAGCAGTACTTC. This translates into CASSKRTGYYEQYF. The variable domain in full, completed from reference TRBV14 and TRBJ2-7, reads EAGVTQFPSHSVIEKGQTVTLRCDPISGHDNLYWYRRVMGKEIKFLLHFVKESKQDESGMPNNRFLAERTGGTYSTLKVQPAELEDSGVYFCASSKRTGYYEQYFGPGTRLTVT.

This chain connects TRBV15 to TRBJ1-1; perhaps TRBD1 as D (5 bases). This CDR3 has 15 residues. CDR1 is LNHNV, CDR2 YYDKDF, per germline (reference sequence). Trimming pared 1 base from V and 2 bases from J, leaving 11 bases between. CDR3 residues: CATSRGGSSNTEAFF. CDR3 nucleotides: TGTGCCACCAGCAGAGGGGGCAGCTCAAACACTGAAGCTTTCTTT.